This TCR beta chain was captured by sequencing in a study of PD-1 blockade in classical Hodgkin lymphoma. Whole-study findings and limits: Newly diagnosed and completely responding patients shared comparable baseline diversity. CD8+ TCR diversity did not rise significantly by C4D1, unlike CD4+.

Of note for this clone: No antigen is known for it.

Time point reported: cycle 4 day 1 (C4D1), after five to seven weeks of nivolumab. With no exception, relapse followed autologous stem cell transplantation in all patients, and brentuximab vedotin exposure varied. Libraries were prepared by immunoSEQ multiplex PCR; TCRdb keeps only in-frame clonotypes and omits some of them. The sample lists about 94,000 clones; just over 90% were seen once. CDR1 and CDR2 from the germline V gene are SGHTA and FQGTGA. The CDR3 extends over 16 amino acids. Trimming cost V 5 bases and J 0 bases; bases outside gene matches: 5. The sample here was peripheral blood mononuclear cells (PBMCs), taken before the fourth cycle of nivolumab. The sequence was obtained from a human donor with classical Hodgkin lymphoma. This chain joins TRBV7-3 and TRBJ2-2; 8 bases fit TRBD2. Here the CDR3 DNA reads TGTGCCAGCAGCCCCCGGACTAGCCCGAACACCGGGGAGCTGTTTTTT. Its translation is CASSPRTSPNTGELFF. Full variable domain (remainder filled in from reference TRBV7-3 and TRBJ2-2): GAGVSQTPSNKVTEKGKYVELRCDPISGHTALYWYRQSLGQGPEFLIYFQGTGAADDSGLPNDRFFAVRPEGSVSTLKIQRTERGDSAVYLCASSPRTSPNTGELFFGEGSRLTVL.